What follows is one T cell receptor (beta chain) and its context. This was the immunoSEQ v3 assay. This table comes from immunoSEQ multiplex PCR, and its TCRdb copy is limited to in-frame clones, with some not included. The table shows tens of thousands of clones, with 70% to 80% occurring only once. The time point here: pre-treatment sample, taken before nivolumab and TIL therapy. CDR1 SEHNR and CDR2 FQNEAQ come from the germline V gene (reference sequence). V trimming: 1 base; J trimming: 3 bases; junction bases outside the gene matches: 10. This CDR3 comprises 18 residues. The sample comes from a study of TIL therapy for anti-PD-1-resistant metastatic lung cancer. Across the whole study: By whole-exome sequencing, median non-synonymous tumor mutation burden was over 1.2 mutations per megabase.

The sample consisted of blood, taken at baseline. This chain uses TRBV7-9 with TRBJ2-4; TRBD1 matches 9 bases. This receptor was identified in a woman aged 25-80 years with non-small cell lung cancer. The DNA of the CDR3 is TGTGCCAGCAGCTTAGTTATGGGACAGGGATGGGTCAAAAACATTCAGTACTTC. This translates into CASSLVMGQGWVKNIQYF. Using reference TRBV7-9 and TRBJ2-4 for the parts outside the CDR3, the full variable domain is DTGVSQNPRHKITKRGQNVTFRCDPISEHNRLYWYRQTLGQGPEFLTYFQNEAQLEKSRLLSDRFSAERPKGSFSTLEIQRTEQGDSAMYLCASSLVMGQGWVKNIQYFGAGTRLSVL.